A selection of T cell receptor beta chains follows, all from one sample in a study of shared clonotypes between healthy human individuals. The data were produced by immunoSEQ multiplex PCR, yet TCRdb's version contains in-frame clones alone and is incomplete. The data hold a few hundred thousand clones, with less than 97% observed a single time. Sequencing was done on a sample of naive CD8+ T cells sorted from blood. These receptors originate from a woman aged 25 to 39 in good health. CDR3s include the opening cysteine and the closing phenylalanine or tryptophan. A D gene is named only where the DNA matches it firmly. Clone size, where shown, is once, few, many, or a class for clones that have expanded.

clone size	D gene	V gene	J gene	CDR3 DNA	CDR3 protein
.	.	TRBV5-4	TRBJ2-4	TGTGCCAGCAGTGGAGCCAAAAACATTCAGTACTTC	CASSGAKNIQYF
.	.	TRBV2	TRBJ1-1	TGTGCCAGCAGTGGACAGGAAGCTTTCTTT	CASSGQEAFF
.	.	TRBV28	TRBJ1-1	TGTGCCAGCCAGCGGTTCGCTGAAGCTTTCTTT	CASQRFAEAFF
once	TRBD2	TRBV5-6	TRBJ2-1	TGTGCCAGCAGCTGGCTGACTAGCGGGATCTACAATGAGCAGTTCTTC	CASSWLTSGIYNEQFF
.	.	TRBV5-5	TRBJ1-1	TGTGCCAGCAGCTTGGCCGCCGGTGAAGCTTTCTTT	CASSLAAGEAFF
.	.	TRBV28	TRBJ1-5	TGTGCCAGCACCTCCCACCCGAGGGGCGGTCAGCCCCAGCATTTT	CASTSHPRGGQPQHF
.	TRBD2	TRBV5-6	TRBJ2-1	TGTGCCAGCAGCTTGGCCTACTCCCAGCGGGAGGGCCTCAATGAGCAGTTCTTC	CASSLAYSQREGLNEQFF
.	TRBD2	TRBV27	TRBJ2-1	TGTGCCAGCAGTTCAACCGGGACTAGCGACTCCTACAATGAGCAGTTCTTC	CASSSTGTSDSYNEQFF
.	.	TRBV4-2	TRBJ1-1	TGTGCCAGCAGCCAAGAATTGGGGGTGAACACTGAAGCTTTCTTT	CASSQELGVNTEAFF
.	.	TRBV5-4	TRBJ2-7	TGTGCCAGCAGCTTAACGCGTGGAGGGGATTACGAGCAGTACTTC	CASSLTRGGDYEQYF
.	.	TRBV2	TRBJ1-5	TGTGCCAGCAGTGAGAGCGGGTTCAATCAGCCCCAGCATTTT	CASSESGFNQPQHF
.	.	TRBV21-1	TRBJ2-5	TGTGCCAGCAGCAAAAGACGGAGACTCCAAGAGACCCAGTACTTC	CASSKRRRLQETQYF